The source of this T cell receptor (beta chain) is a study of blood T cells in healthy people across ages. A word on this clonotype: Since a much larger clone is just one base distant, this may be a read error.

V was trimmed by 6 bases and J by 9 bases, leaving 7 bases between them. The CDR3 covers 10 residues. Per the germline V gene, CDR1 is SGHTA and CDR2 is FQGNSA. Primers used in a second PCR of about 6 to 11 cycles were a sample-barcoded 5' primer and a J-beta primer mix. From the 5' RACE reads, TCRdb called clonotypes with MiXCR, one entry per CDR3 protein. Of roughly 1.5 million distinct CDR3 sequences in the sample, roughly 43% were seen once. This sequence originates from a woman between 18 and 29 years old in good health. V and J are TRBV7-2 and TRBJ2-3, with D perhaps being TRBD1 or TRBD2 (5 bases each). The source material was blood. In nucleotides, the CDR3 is TGTACCAGCAGTCGGGACACGCAGTATTTT. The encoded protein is CTSSRDTQYF.